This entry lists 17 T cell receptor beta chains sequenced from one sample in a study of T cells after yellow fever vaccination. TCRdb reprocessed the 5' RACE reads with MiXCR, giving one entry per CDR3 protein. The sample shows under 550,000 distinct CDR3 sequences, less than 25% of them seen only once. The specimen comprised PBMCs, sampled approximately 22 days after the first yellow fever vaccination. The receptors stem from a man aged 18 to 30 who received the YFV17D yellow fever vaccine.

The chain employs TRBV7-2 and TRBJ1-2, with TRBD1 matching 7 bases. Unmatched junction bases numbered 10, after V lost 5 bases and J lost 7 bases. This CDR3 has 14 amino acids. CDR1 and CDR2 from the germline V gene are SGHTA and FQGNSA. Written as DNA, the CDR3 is TGTGCCAGCAGCCAGAGACAGGGACCGAGTGGCTACACCTTC. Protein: CASSQRQGPSGYTF. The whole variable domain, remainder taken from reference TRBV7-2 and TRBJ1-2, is GAGVSQSPSNKVTEKGKDVELRCDPISGHTALYWYRQSLGQGLEFLIYFQGNSAPDKSGLPSDRFSAERTGGSVSTLTIQRTQQEDSAVYLCASSQRQGPSGYTFGSGTRLTVV.

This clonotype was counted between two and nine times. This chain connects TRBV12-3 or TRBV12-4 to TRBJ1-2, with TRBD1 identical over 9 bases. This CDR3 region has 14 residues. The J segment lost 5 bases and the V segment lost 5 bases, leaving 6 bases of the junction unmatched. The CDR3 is CASSETGGNYGYTF. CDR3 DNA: TGTGCCAGCAGTGAGACAGGGGGTAATTATGGCTACACCTTC.

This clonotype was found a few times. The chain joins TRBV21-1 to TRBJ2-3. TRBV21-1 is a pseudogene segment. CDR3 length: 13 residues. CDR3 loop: CASSKTTPAGQYF. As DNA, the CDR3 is TGTGCCAGCAGCAAAACGACTCCGGCAGGGCAGTATTTT.

The CDR3 loop reads CASSTQVPRYEQYF. The CDR3 DNA is TGTGCCAGCAGCACCCAAGTGCCGCGCTACGAGCAGTACTTC. This rearrangement joins TRBV7-2 to TRBJ2-7; D unresolved. CDR1 and CDR2 from the germline V gene are SGHTA and FQGNSA. This CDR3 contains 14 residues. V lost 5 bases to trimming and J lost 3 bases, with 14 bases between them.

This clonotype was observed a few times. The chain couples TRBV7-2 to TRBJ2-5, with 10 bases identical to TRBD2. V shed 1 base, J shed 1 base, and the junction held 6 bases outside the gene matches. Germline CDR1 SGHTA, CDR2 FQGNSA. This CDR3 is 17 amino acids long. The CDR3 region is CASSLGERGGIQETQYF. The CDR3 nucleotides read TGTGCCAGCAGCTTAGGGGAGCGGGGGGGCATCCAAGAGACCCAGTACTTC.

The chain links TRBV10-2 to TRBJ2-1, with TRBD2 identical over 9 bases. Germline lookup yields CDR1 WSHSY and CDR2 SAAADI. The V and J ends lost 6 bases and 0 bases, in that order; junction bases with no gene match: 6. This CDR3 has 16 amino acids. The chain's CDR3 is CASRGAGGSSYNEQFF. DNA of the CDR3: TGCGCCAGCAGGGGAGCGGGGGGCTCCTCCTACAATGAGCAGTTCTTC.

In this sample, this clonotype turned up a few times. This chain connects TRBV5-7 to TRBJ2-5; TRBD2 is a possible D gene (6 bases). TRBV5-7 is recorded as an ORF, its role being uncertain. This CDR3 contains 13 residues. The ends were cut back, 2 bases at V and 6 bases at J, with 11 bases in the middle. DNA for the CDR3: TGTGCCAGCAGCTTACGTGCGGGGCAGACCCAGTACTTC. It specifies CASSLRAGQTQYF.

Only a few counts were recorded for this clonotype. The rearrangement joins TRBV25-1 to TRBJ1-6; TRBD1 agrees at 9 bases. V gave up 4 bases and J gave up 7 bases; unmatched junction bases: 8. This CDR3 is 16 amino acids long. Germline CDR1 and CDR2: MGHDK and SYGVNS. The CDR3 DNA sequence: TGTGCCAGCAGTGCACAAAACAGGGGGCAGAATTCACCCCTCCACTTT. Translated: CASSAQNRGQNSPLHF. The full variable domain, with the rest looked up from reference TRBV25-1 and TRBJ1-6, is EADIYQTPRYLVIGTGKKITLECSQTMGHDKMYWYQQDPGMELHLIHYSYGVNSTEKGDLSSESTVSRIRTEHFPLTLESARPSHTSQYLCASSAQNRGQNSPLHFGNGTRLTVT.

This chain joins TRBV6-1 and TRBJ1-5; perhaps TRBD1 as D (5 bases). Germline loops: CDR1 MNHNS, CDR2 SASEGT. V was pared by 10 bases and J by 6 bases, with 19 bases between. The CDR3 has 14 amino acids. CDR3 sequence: CATSLGVRGQPQHF. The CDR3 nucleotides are TGTGCCACGTCTTTGGGGGTACGGGGTCAGCCCCAGCATTTT.

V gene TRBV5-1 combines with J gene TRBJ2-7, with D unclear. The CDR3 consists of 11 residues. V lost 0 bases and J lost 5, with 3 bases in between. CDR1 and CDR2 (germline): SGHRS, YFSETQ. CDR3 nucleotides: TGCGCCAGCAGCTTGGCCGACGAGCAGTACGTC. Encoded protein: CASSLADEQYV.

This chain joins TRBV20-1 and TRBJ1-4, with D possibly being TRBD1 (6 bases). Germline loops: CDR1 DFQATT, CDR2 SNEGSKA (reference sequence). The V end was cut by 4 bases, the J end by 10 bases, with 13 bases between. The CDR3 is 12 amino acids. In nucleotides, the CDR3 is TGCAGTGCTAAAAAACAGGGTCGAAAACTGTTTTTT. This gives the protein CSAKKQGRKLFF.

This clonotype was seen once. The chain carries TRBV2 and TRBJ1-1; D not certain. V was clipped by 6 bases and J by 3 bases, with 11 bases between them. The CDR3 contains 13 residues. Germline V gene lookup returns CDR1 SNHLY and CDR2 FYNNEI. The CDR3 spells CASSAQVHTEAFF. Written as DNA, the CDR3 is TGTGCCAGCAGCGCTCAGGTTCACACTGAAGCTTTCTTT.

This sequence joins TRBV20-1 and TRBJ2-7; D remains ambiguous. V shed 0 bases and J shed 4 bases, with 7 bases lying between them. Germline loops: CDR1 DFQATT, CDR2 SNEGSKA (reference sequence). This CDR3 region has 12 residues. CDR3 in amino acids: CSARDRFYEQYF. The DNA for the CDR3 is TGCAGTGCTAGAGATCGGTTTTACGAGCAGTACTTC.

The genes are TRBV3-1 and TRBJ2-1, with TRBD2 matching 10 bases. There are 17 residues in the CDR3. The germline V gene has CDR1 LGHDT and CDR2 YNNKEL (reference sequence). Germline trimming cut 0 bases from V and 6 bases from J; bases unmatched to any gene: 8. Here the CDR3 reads CASSQDFVAGGRNEQFF. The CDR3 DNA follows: TGTGCCAGCAGCCAAGATTTCGTAGCGGGGGGTCGCAATGAGCAGTTCTTC.

CDR3: CASSLISGLEETQYF. The DNA for the CDR3 is TGTGCCAGCAGCTTGATATCGGGCCTAGAAGAGACCCAGTACTTC. This chain uses TRBV5-5 with TRBJ2-5; D remains ambiguous. Germline V gives CDR1 SGHKS, CDR2 YYEKEE (reference sequence). Trimming pared 1 base from V and 3 bases from J, leaving 13 bases between. CDR3 length: 15 residues.

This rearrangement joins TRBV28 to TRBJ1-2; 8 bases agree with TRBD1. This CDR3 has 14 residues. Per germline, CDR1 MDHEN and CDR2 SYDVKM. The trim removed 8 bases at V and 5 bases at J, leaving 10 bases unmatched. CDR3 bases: TGTGCCAGCCTAACAGGGGGGCACGGGTATGGCTACACCTTC. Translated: CASLTGGHGYGYTF.

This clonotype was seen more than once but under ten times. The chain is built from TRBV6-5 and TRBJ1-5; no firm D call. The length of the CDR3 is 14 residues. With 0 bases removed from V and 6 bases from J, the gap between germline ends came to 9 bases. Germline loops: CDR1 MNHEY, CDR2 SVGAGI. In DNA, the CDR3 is TGTGCCAGCAGTTACTCGAAGGGTTCTCAGCCCCAGCATTTT. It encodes CASSYSKGSQPQHF.